This T cell receptor beta chain appears in the sequencing data of a study of T cells in Graves' hyperthyroidism and ophthalmopathy. Study outcomes and limitations: For ophthalmopathy, model prediction preceded onset by a median roughly 6.2 months.

Diagnosis relied on clinical symptoms, serum thyroxine and TRAb, thyroid ultrasound and orbital computed tomography. This clonotype was counted ten times or more. Its antigen is unidentified. TCR beta CDR3 sequences were amplified from RNA transcripts. TCR CDR3 regions were first amplified by RT-PCR with HTBI primers. TCRdb called the multiplex PCR reads again in MiXCR, with one record for every CDR3 protein. The sample has hundreds of thousands of distinct CDR3 sequences, approximately 14% seen once. The TCR originated in a woman younger than 45 with Graves' hyperthyroidism. The sequencing sample was made of blood.

The CDR3 spells CASGGLGKETQYF. Here the CDR3 DNA reads TGTGCCAGCGGTGGCCTCGGGAAGGAGACCCAGTACTTC. The chain carries TRBV6-2 or TRBV6-3 and TRBJ2-5; D possibly corresponds to TRBD2 (5 bases). The CDR3 runs 13 residues. The germline gives CDR1 MNHEY, CDR2 SVGEGT. V lost 8 bases, J lost 5 bases, and 15 bases lay in between.